Given below is one T cell receptor (beta chain) in context. The antigen it recognizes is unknown. There are no base qualities to consult, and no much larger clone falls within one base. The data are from a study of blood T cell repertoires in COVID-19 (dated by TCRdb to between 2020 and 2021). Background on the whole study: Collaborator samples came from the United States, Italy and Spain and covered acute and convalescent phases of COVID-19. The samples were drawn from two sources: the first 160 participants of the ongoing ImmuneRACE study, and over 950 subjects contributed by 6 global collaborators. A de-identified subject ID, COVID-19 status, age in years and sex were almost always included in the sample metadata. Deeply sampled blood TCRbeta repertoires from subjects exposed to, actively infected with, or recovered from COVID-19 were included in the dataset. The repertoires were released in a freely available public database meant as a resource for research on the immune response to SARS-CoV-2. Where available, HLA class I and class II types were taken from metadata supplied by the sample provider and were not determined by assay-based typing. The prospective study material was composed of cDNA or gDNA derived from T cells, B-cell-depleted T cells, or PBMCs. Here is what the overall study found, with its caveats: Clinical and demographic metadata were provided uncurated, with the amount varying by source and participant.

The immunoSEQ Assay, a bias-controlled multiplex PCR, was used to amplify TCRbeta CDR3 regions from genomic DNA. On the authors' methods: Within the assay, amplification of reference gene primers was used to estimate how many nucleated cells each sample contained. To quantify the absolute abundance of each unique TCRbeta CDR3 rearrangement, sequence reads were collapsed and filtered. For each sample, productive Simpson clonality was calculated as the square root of Simpson's diversity index across productive rearrangements. The source is immuneACCESS, and TCRdb retained only in-frame sequences with V and J called. Part of the clones is not carried over; for the studies checked, unresolved V genes explain less than half of this, and the remainder is unexplained. V, J and clone size reflect that table, while D and trimming were determined from the DNA. For this sample the table gives 160,000 or so clones, of which under 85% were detected only once. The top ten hold 10% to 15% of the sample.

A second Seattle source provided samples from volunteer blood donors who had recovered from COVID-19. Collaborating institutions collected whole blood in K2EDTA tubes following their own protocols. Collaborator samples were shipped for TCRbeta analysis as frozen whole blood, isolated PBMCs, or DNA extracted from either sample type. Unmatched junction bases come to 2, with V trimmed by 1 base and J by 1 base. The CDR3, from cysteine to phenylalanine, totals 16 residues. The sequence is cut down to CDR3 DNA, 48 bases in frame from base 1. CDR1 is given as MGHRA and CDR2 as YSYEKL, both from the germline V gene.

The sequencing input was peripheral blood. The rearranged segments are TRBV4-1 and TRBJ2-4, with 9 central nucleotides matching TRBD1. The source of this sequence is a man aged 70 or older who had recovered from COVID-19. The CDR3 protein sequence reads: CASSQGDRVAKNIQYF. The bases are TGCGCCAGCAGCCAAGGGGACAGGGTGGCCAAAAACATTCAGTACTTC.